These 27 T cell receptor beta chains were sequenced from one sample in a study of radiation and T cells in renal cell carcinoma. Time point described: baseline pretreatment blood. Treatment reported: 15 Gy SBRT to primary tumor, nephrectomy 4 weeks later. Here immunoSEQ multiplex PCR was the method, and the copy in TCRdb shows in-frame clones only, minus some. The data contain about 49,000 clones, approximately 80% of them singletons. This specimen consisted of blood, obtained from a patient whose treatment included radiotherapy and nephrectomy. The receptors originated from a woman between 65 and 79 years old with renal cell carcinoma.

This chain joins TRBV6-1 and TRBJ1-3; TRBD1 matches at 10 bases. V was pared by 4 bases and J by 3 bases, with 6 bases of the junction left unmatched. CDR3 size: 16 residues. Germline CDR1 and CDR2: MNHNS and SASEGT. The CDR3 region is CASSVGQGGIGNTIYF. CDR3 sequence (DNA): TGTGCCAGCAGTGTAGGACAGGGGGGAATTGGAAACACCATATATTTT.

The gene calls are TRBV29-1 and TRBJ2-7, with 7 bases matching TRBD1. CDR3 length equals 14 residues. The junction had 7 bases not matched to a gene; V was cut back by 5 bases and J by 0 bases. The germline gives CDR1 SQVTM, CDR2 ANQGSEA. CDR3: CSVTRDSFSYEQYF. CDR3 DNA: TGCAGCGTTACCCGGGACAGCTTCTCCTACGAGCAGTACTTC.

J is TRBJ1-6 and V is TRBV6-1, with 10 bases aligning to TRBD1. This CDR3 is 15 amino acids long. Germline values: CDR1 MNHNS, CDR2 SASEGT. V lost 2 bases and J lost 14; bases outside the gene matches: 9. DNA of the CDR3: TGTGCCAGCAGTGAAACCGGGGACAGGGGAGGAACCCTCCACTTT. Protein product: CASSETGDRGGTLHF.

V is TRBV27 and J is TRBJ2-7; 7 bases match TRBD1. Germline lookup yields CDR1 MNHEY and CDR2 SMNVEV (reference sequence). CDR3 length: 12 amino acids. V trimming: 5 bases; J trimming: 12 bases; junction bases outside the gene matches: 10. The CDR3 sequence: CASSPGTDPLYF. The CDR3 coding sequence is TGTGCCAGCAGTCCCGGGACAGATCCTTTGTACTTC.

The chain has TRBV5-5 and TRBJ1-2; D might be TRBD1 (6 bases). CDR1 and CDR2 from the germline V gene are SGHKS and YYEKEE (reference sequence). This CDR3 contains 13 residues. Trimming removed 2 bases at V and 6 bases at J, with 11 bases between. The CDR3 region is CASSLGGYDGYTF. Here the CDR3 DNA reads TGTGCCAGCAGCTTAGGGGGTTATGATGGCTACACCTTC.

This clone was recorded a few times. The chain links TRBV28 to TRBJ1-1; D is uncertain. Trimming left V 3 bases short and J 0 bases short, with 11 bases between. Germline-derived CDR1 and CDR2 are MDHEN and SYDVKM. The CDR3 runs to 15 residues. CDR3 protein: CASSFHSDLNTEAFF. The CDR3 nucleotides are TGTGCCAGCAGTTTCCACAGTGACCTGAACACTGAAGCTTTCTTT. The full variable domain, completed using reference TRBV28 and TRBJ1-1, is DVKVTQSSRYLVKRTGEKVFLECVQDMDHENMFWYRQDPGLGLRLIYFSYDVKMKEKGDIPEGYSVSREKKERFSLILESASTNQTSMYLCASSFHSDLNTEAFFGQGTRLTVV.

This chain uses TRBV18 with TRBJ2-7; TRBD1 or TRBD2 may be the D gene (5 bases each). From germline, CDR1 is KGHSH and CDR2 LQKENI. Trimming removed 0 bases at V and 7 bases at J, with 13 bases between. This CDR3 region has 14 residues. The CDR3 DNA reads TGTGCCAGCTCACCACCGCACGGGGCTGAGGAGCAGTACTTC. Amino acids: CASSPPHGAEEQYF.

The gene calls are TRBV2 and TRBJ2-7, with 8 bases matching TRBD2. The CDR3 totals 14 residues. From germline, CDR1 is SNHLY and CDR2 FYNNEI. V dropped 3 bases and J dropped 6; count of bases not matched to a gene: 7. The CDR3 DNA reads as TGTGCCAGCAGTGATAGGTTCGGGGGGGCCGAGCAGTACTTC. This gives the protein CASSDRFGGAEQYF.

This chain joins TRBV5-1 and TRBJ2-7, with 10 bases fitting TRBD2. This CDR3 spans 14 amino acids. Germline CDR1 reads SGHRS; CDR2 reads YFSETQ. V trimming: 4 bases; J trimming: 3 bases; junction bases outside the gene matches: 4. CDR3 coding DNA: TGCGCCAGCAGCCCTGGACTAGCGGACTACGAGCAGTACTTC. Translation gives CASSPGLADYEQYF.

The V call is TRBV7-8, the J call TRBJ1-2; D possibly corresponds to TRBD1 (6 bases). V lost 5 bases and J lost 1, with 17 bases in between. The CDR3 spans 16 residues. Germline V CDR1 and CDR2: SGHVS, FQNEAQ. In nucleotides, the CDR3 is TGTGCCAGCAGCCACTCTGGACAGAAAAATAACTATGGCTACACCTTC. Protein sequence: CASSHSGQKNNYGYTF.

The gene calls are TRBV29-1 and TRBJ1-1, with no clear D. The V gene's germline CDR1 is SQVTM and CDR2 ANQGSEA. The CDR3 is 12 amino acids. Deletions cut 3 bases from V and 1 base from J, with 6 bases between. The CDR3 protein is CSVDRTNTEAFF. The CDR3 nucleotides are TGCAGCGTTGACAGGACGAACACTGAAGCTTTCTTT.

The CDR3 bases are TGTGCCAGCAGCCAAGATCAGGGGGCACCGTATGGCTACACCTTC. This codes for CASSQDQGAPYGYTF. The gene calls are TRBV4-2 and TRBJ1-2; the match to TRBD1 covers 8 bases. The V and J ends lost 0 bases and 5 bases, in that order; junction bases with no gene match: 5. The germline CDR1 and CDR2 sequences are LGHNA and YNFKEQ. This CDR3 has 15 amino acids.

The chain joins TRBV9 to TRBJ2-7, with TRBD2 matching over 7 bases. V trimming: 0 bases; J trimming: 12 bases; junction bases outside the gene matches: 9. The CDR3 is made up of 13 amino acids. The germline CDR1 and CDR2 sequences are SGDLS and YYNGEE. CDR3 sequence (DNA): TGTGCCAGCAGCGTAGATAATAGCGGGTCATTGTACTTC. Its protein product is CASSVDNSGSLYF.

In nucleotides, the CDR3 is TGTGCCAGCAGCTTAGCGCTCGGGTACGAGCAGTACTTC. Amino acid sequence: CASSLALGYEQYF. The chain uses TRBV7-2 and TRBJ2-5; no clear D. The assigned J gene may be wrong: the sequence end matches TRBJ2-7 better. Germline V CDR1 and CDR2: SGHTA, FQGNSA. The length of the CDR3 is 13 residues.

As regards this clone: Other DNA sequences in this specimen translate into the identical CDR3. The rearrangement joins TRBV4-1 to TRBJ2-7; the match to TRBD2 covers 7 bases. Per the germline V gene, CDR1 is MGHRA and CDR2 is YSYEKL. Unmatched junction bases numbered 6, after V lost 1 base and J lost 0 bases. The CDR3 runs to 16 residues. CDR3 bases: TGCGCCAGCAGCCAAGGGACTTCGGGAGGCTCCTACGAGCAGTACTTC. It is translated as CASSQGTSGGSYEQYF.

The chain is built from TRBV7-9 and TRBJ2-3, with D possibly being TRBD2 (6 bases). Germline V gene sequence: CDR1 SEHNR, CDR2 FQNEAQ (reference sequence). V dropped 1 base and J dropped 4 bases, with 15 bases sitting between them. The CDR3 spans 16 residues. The CDR3 sequence is CASSLGPGTRADTQYF. The CDR3 DNA sequence: TGTGCCAGCAGCTTAGGTCCAGGGACTCGCGCAGATACGCAGTATTTT. Drawing the rest from reference TRBV7-9 and TRBJ2-3, the complete variable domain is DTGVSQNPRHKITKRGQNVTFRCDPISEHNRLYWYRQTLGQGPEFLTYFQNEAQLEKSRLLSDRFSAERPKGSFSTLEIQRTEQGDSAMYLCASSLGPGTRADTQYFGPGTRLTVL.

As regards this clone: Relative to the germline gene, one junction end is altered; a read error may explain this. The chain employs TRBV7-2 and TRBJ2-7, with 14 bases identical to TRBD2. Germline V lookup: CDR1 SGHTA, CDR2 FQGNSA. CDR3 size: 13 residues. The CDR3: CASSAGTSGSHHF. As DNA, the CDR3 is TGTGCCAGCAGCGCCGGGACTAGCGGGAGTCACCACTTC.

The J gene is TRBJ1-3, the V gene TRBV18; maybe TRBD1 (6 bases). Germline assignment: CDR1 KGHSH and CDR2 LQKENI. CDR3 length: 18 residues. V was pared by 1 base and J by 2 bases, with 18 bases between. As DNA, the CDR3 is TGTGCCAGCTCACCACGGGGGCTCGGGACACAAGCTGGAAACACCATATATTTT. It yields the protein CASSPRGLGTQAGNTIYF.

The rearrangement joins TRBV7-2 to TRBJ1-1; D gene uncertain. The CDR3 is 13 amino acids. Per germline, CDR1 SGHTA and CDR2 FQGNSA. V was clipped by 6 bases and J by 1 base, with 9 bases between them. This CDR3 reads CASSTRPNTEAFF. CDR3 sequence (DNA): TGTGCCAGCAGTACTAGACCGAACACTGAAGCTTTCTTT.

The chain recombines TRBV19 with TRBJ2-6; perhaps TRBD2 as D (5 bases). The CDR3 runs 13 residues. Per the germline V gene, CDR1 is LNHDA and CDR2 is SQIVND (reference sequence). The V end was cut by 10 bases, the J end by 2 bases, with 9 bases between. The CDR3 sequence is CATGSAGANVLTF. The CDR3 DNA reads TGTGCCACGGGGTCAGCTGGGGCCAACGTCCTGACTTTC.

J is TRBJ1-6 and V is TRBV19; D ambiguous. V was clipped by 7 bases and J by 1 base, with 8 bases between them. The CDR3 length is 14 residues. Germline CDR1 and CDR2: LNHDA and SQIVND (reference sequence). The CDR3 reads CASTRTSYNSPLHF. The CDR3 region has the DNA TGTGCCAGTACCCGGACGTCCTATAATTCACCCCTCCACTTT.

The count of this clone is one. The CDR3 DNA is TGTGCCAGCAGCCAGACCTCCTGGTTCGGGGAGACCCAGTACTTC. Encoded protein: CASSQTSWFGETQYF. V and J are TRBV7-8 and TRBJ2-5; D is unclear. V was clipped by 5 bases and J by 5 bases, with 18 bases between them. Germline-derived CDR1 and CDR2 are SGHVS and FQNEAQ. CDR3 size: 15 residues.

The J gene is TRBJ2-1, the V gene TRBV11-2, with TRBD2 matching 8 bases. The CDR3 runs to 15 residues. The junction had 7 bases not matched to a gene; V was cut back by 7 bases and J by 2 bases. From germline, CDR1 is SGHAT and CDR2 FQNNGV. The CDR3, as DNA: TGTGCCAGCACCCTGGACGGGGGGGCCTACAATGAGCAGTTCTTC. This codes for CASTLDGGAYNEQFF.

The count of this clone is one. V gene TRBV7-9 combines with J gene TRBJ2-3; the D gene is possibly TRBD1 (6 bases). Germline V CDR1 and CDR2: SEHNR, FQNEAQ (reference sequence). The CDR3 spans 15 residues. Trimming left V 3 bases short and J 3 bases short, with 13 bases between. The DNA of the CDR3 is TGTGCCAGCAGCTTCGCTCAGGGGAATACAGATACGCAGTATTTT. Translation gives CASSFAQGNTDTQYF.

V and J are TRBV7-2 and TRBJ1-2, with D unclear. Germline-derived CDR1 and CDR2 are SGHTA and FQGNSA. The CDR3 spans 12 residues. V was cut by 2 bases and J by 5 bases, with 6 bases left in between. In nucleotides, the CDR3 is TGTGCCAGCAGCTTAACAGATTATGGCTACACCTTC. Amino acids: CASSLTDYGYTF.

V gene TRBV29-1 combines with J gene TRBJ1-2; no firm D call. The ends were cut back, 2 bases at V and 0 bases at J, with 1 base in the middle. The CDR3 is made up of 11 amino acids. In germline, CDR1 is SQVTM, CDR2 ANQGSEA. CDR3 sequence (DNA): TGCAGCGTTGAATCTAACTATGGCTACACCTTC. Translation: CSVESNYGYTF.

J is TRBJ2-3 and V is TRBV5-1; 11 bases are shared with TRBD2. From germline, CDR1 is SGHRS and CDR2 YFSETQ. Trimming took 3 bases from V and 4 from J; bases not matched to a gene: 7. The CDR3 is 16 amino acids. CDR3: CASSSLTSGSADTQYF. The CDR3 DNA follows: TGCGCCAGCAGCTCACTCACTAGCGGGAGTGCAGATACGCAGTATTTT.